This passage covers 9 T cell receptor beta chains from one sample sequenced in a study of shared clonotypes between healthy human individuals. Sequencing used immunoSEQ multiplex PCR; TCRdb keeps in-frame clones, though not all of them. The sample has about 1.5 million clones, roughly 95% seen once. Sequencing was performed on naive CD4+ T cells sorted from blood. Specified subset: CD45RA+ positively selected. The receptors stem from a man aged 25-45 years in good health.

This chain connects TRBV11-2 to TRBJ2-3; no firm D call. CDR1 is SGHAT and CDR2 is FQNNGV in the germline V gene. The CDR3 has 14 amino acids. Trimming left V 1 base short and J 3 bases short, with 8 bases between. CDR3: CASSLGELTDTQYF. CDR3 nucleotides: TGTGCCAGCAGCTTAGGAGAGTTAACAGATACGCAGTATTTT.

The chain is built from TRBV11-2 and TRBJ2-5, with TRBD2 matching over 14 bases. The CDR3 consists of 17 residues. CDR1 and CDR2 from the germline V gene are SGHAT and FQNNGV. The V segment lost 5 bases and the J segment 1 base; nucleotides outside the gene matches: 6. The CDR3 DNA follows: TGTGCCAGCAGCCACGGGACTAGCGGGAGTGGCCAAGAGACCCAGTACTTC. Protein: CASSHGTSGSGQETQYF.

This clone was seen only once. Additional DNA sequences in this sample encode the identical CDR3. The rearrangement links TRBV9 to TRBJ1-3; maybe TRBD1 (5 bases). The CDR3 is 15 residues long. The V end was cut by 0 bases, the J end by 4 bases, with 11 bases between. In germline, CDR1 is SGDLS, CDR2 YYNGEE. CDR3 bases: TGTGCCAGCAGCGTAGAAGGGGCTGGAGGAAACACCATATATTTT. Its translation is CASSVEGAGGNTIYF.

The chain joins TRBV29-1 to TRBJ2-4; TRBD2 aligns across 7 bases. Germline CDR1 SQVTM, CDR2 ANQGSEA. Germline trimming cut 0 bases from V and 5 bases from J; bases unmatched to any gene: 4. This CDR3 is built from 14 residues. The CDR3 bases are TGCAGCGTTGAAGATCCGGGACTACAAAACATTCAGTACTTC. Amino acids: CSVEDPGLQNIQYF.

The chain carries TRBV6-4 and TRBJ1-2; 10 nucleotides match TRBD1. V shed 6 bases and J 4 bases; nucleotides not matched to a gene: 8. In germline, CDR1 is MRHNA, CDR2 SNTAGT. The CDR3 sequence is 15 residues long. CDR3 residues: CASRNVGTGAYGYTF. CDR3 in DNA: TGTGCCAGCAGGAACGTAGGGACAGGGGCCTATGGCTACACCTTC.

This chain joins TRBV7-2 and TRBJ2-7, with TRBD2 identical over 7 bases. With V trimmed by 5 bases and J by 4 bases, 11 bases remained unmatched. The germline gives CDR1 SGHTA, CDR2 FQGNSA. The CDR3 runs to 15 residues. CDR3: CASSLRGRAGYEQYF. The CDR3 nucleotides are TGTGCCAGCAGCCTTCGGGGGAGGGCCGGGTACGAGCAGTACTTC.

The CDR3 nucleotides are TGTGCCAGCAGCCAGAACAGGGGAGGGAACTATGGCTACACCTTC. Translating it yields CASSQNRGGNYGYTF. The chain links TRBV6-5 to TRBJ1-2; 7 bases are shared with TRBD1. The germline V gene encodes CDR1 MNHEY and CDR2 SVGAGI. The length of the CDR3 is 15 residues. Trimming cost V 6 bases and J 2 bases; bases outside gene matches: 9.

The CDR3 is CASSYGTGSYEQYF. The CDR3 DNA is TGTGCCAGCAGCTATGGGACTGGCTCCTACGAGCAGTACTTC. The chain combines TRBV7-9 with TRBJ2-7; TRBD2 is a possible D gene (6 bases). The germline gives CDR1 SEHNR, CDR2 FQNEAQ (reference sequence). Trimming pared 4 bases from V and 0 bases from J, leaving 10 bases between. There are 14 residues in the CDR3. The full variable domain, completed using reference TRBV7-9 and TRBJ2-7, is DTGVSQNPRHKITKRGQNVTFRCDPISEHNRLYWYRQTLGQGPEFLTYFQNEAQLEKSRLLSDRFSAERPKGSFSTLEIQRTEQGDSAMYLCASSYGTGSYEQYFGPGTRLTVT.

The J gene is TRBJ1-1, the V gene TRBV28; D is perhaps TRBD1 (6 bases). The V gene lost 6 bases and the J gene lost 6 bases, with 11 bases spanning the gap. Germline CDR1 reads MDHEN; CDR2 reads SYDVKM. This CDR3 is 12 amino acids long. CDR3 sequence (DNA): TGTGCCAGCAGCTTGGACAGCCCTGAAGCTTTCTTT. Amino acid sequence: CASSLDSPEAFF.